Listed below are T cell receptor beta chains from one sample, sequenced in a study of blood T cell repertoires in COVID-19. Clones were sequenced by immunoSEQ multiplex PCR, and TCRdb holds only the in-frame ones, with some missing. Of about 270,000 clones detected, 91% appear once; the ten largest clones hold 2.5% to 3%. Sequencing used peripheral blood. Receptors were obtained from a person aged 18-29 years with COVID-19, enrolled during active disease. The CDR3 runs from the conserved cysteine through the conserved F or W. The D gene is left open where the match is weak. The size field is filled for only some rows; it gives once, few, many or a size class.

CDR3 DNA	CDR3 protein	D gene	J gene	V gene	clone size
TGCGCCAGCAGCCCTCACGTAGACACAGATACGCAGTATTTT	CASSPHVDTDTQYF	-	TRBJ2-3	TRBV4-1	-
TGTGCCACCAGTGATCCGACAGGGGGCCCAGCTTTCTTT	CATSDPTGGPAFF	TRBD1	TRBJ1-1	TRBV24-1	-
TGTGCCAGTACTCGACTAGCGAGGAACACCGGGGAGCTGTTTTTT	CASTRLARNTGELFF	TRBD2	TRBJ2-2	TRBV19	-
TGTGCCAGTAGTATAGGGCAGGGGGCCTACGAGCAGTACTTC	CASSIGQGAYEQYF	TRBD1	TRBJ2-7	TRBV19	-
TGCGCCAGCAGCCAAGGACTAGCGGGAGGGGTTACCTACGAGCAGTACTTC	CASSQGLAGGVTYEQYF	TRBD2	TRBJ2-7	TRBV4-1	-
TGTGCCAGCAGCTTACTCACGCTCGACAGGTCTTCCTATGGCTACACCTTC	CASSLLTLDRSSYGYTF	-	TRBJ1-2	TRBV7-8	-
TGTGCCAGCAGCCCCAGACAAATCAACACCGGGGAGCTGTTTTTT	CASSPRQINTGELFF	-	TRBJ2-2	TRBV6-5	-
TGCGCCAGCAGCATTGGACAGGGGGCGGTTATGAACACTGAAGCTTTCTTT	CASSIGQGAVMNTEAFF	TRBD1	TRBJ1-1	TRBV5-1	-
TGTGCCAGCAGCCAAGGGACTAGCGTCACCGGGGAGCTGTTTTTT	CASSQGTSVTGELFF	TRBD2	TRBJ2-2	TRBV3-1/TRBV3-2	-
TGTGCCAGCAGTCCAGCGACGAGCTCCTATAATTCACCCCTCCACTTT	CASSPATSSYNSPLHF	-	TRBJ1-6	TRBV25-1	-
TGTGCCAGCAGCGTAGACCTGAGCGGGAGGTACACCGGGGAGCTGTTTTTT	CASSVDLSGRYTGELFF	TRBD2	TRBJ2-2	TRBV9	-
TGTGCCAGCAGTTACGGAGGGACGCATGAAGAGACCCAGTACTTC	CASSYGGTHEETQYF	-	TRBJ2-5	TRBV6-5	-
TGTGCCAGCAGTTTAAACAGGGCCTACGAGCAGTACTTC	CASSLNRAYEQYF	-	TRBJ2-7	TRBV28	-
TGTGCCAGCAGATTACCTTCAGGGGGCACGAACGAGCAGTACTTC	CASRLPSGGTNEQYF	TRBD1	TRBJ2-7	TRBV7-2	-
TGTGCCAGCAGTCAAACCGGGGAGCTGTTTTTT	CASSQTGELFF	-	TRBJ2-2	TRBV9	-
TGTGCCAGTAGTTCCCGACAGGGGCAAGAGACCCAGTACTTC	CASSSRQGQETQYF	TRBD1	TRBJ2-5	TRBV19	-
TGTGCCAGCAGTGAAGACTTCTATGGCTACACCTTC	CASSEDFYGYTF	-	TRBJ1-2	TRBV2	once
TGTGCCAGCAGCTTATTAGCGGGATACAACGAGCAGTACTTC	CASSLLAGYNEQYF	TRBD2	TRBJ2-7	TRBV7-2	-
TGCGCCAGCAGCCATCCCCCGGGACTGCTCGGCTACACCTTC	CASSHPPGLLGYTF	-	TRBJ1-2	TRBV4-1	-
TGCAGTGCTGAAACAGGGGAGACCCAGTACTTC	CSAETGETQYF	-	TRBJ2-5	TRBV20-1	-
TGTGCCAGCGCGGGGTCCCAAGAGACCCAGTACTTC	CASAGSQETQYF	-	TRBJ2-5	TRBV6-6	once
TGTGCCAGCAGTAGAGACTCATTCGCCGGAGAGACCCAGTACTTC	CASSRDSFAGETQYF	-	TRBJ2-5	TRBV6-5	-
TGTGCCAGCTCATCAAGCCGGGATCAGCCCCAGCATTTT	CASSSSRDQPQHF	-	TRBJ1-5	TRBV18	-
TGTGCCAGTAGTATAGGGACCGATAGAGCGGACACTGAAGCTTTCTTT	CASSIGTDRADTEAFF	-	TRBJ1-1	TRBV19	-
TGTGCCACCAGTGACAACAGGGAGTATCAGCCCCAGCATTTT	CATSDNREYQPQHF	-	TRBJ1-5	TRBV24-1	-
TGTGCCAGCAGCCCAGGACAGGTTACCTACGAGCAGTACTTC	CASSPGQVTYEQYF	TRBD1	TRBJ2-7	TRBV9	-
TGTGCCAGCAGCATACGGGGACAGAACACTGAAGCTTTCTTT	CASSIRGQNTEAFF	-	TRBJ1-1	TRBV13	-
TGCGCCAGCAGTTTTGCCCCCCTCGCGGGGGATGAGCAGTTCTTC	CASSFAPLAGDEQFF	TRBD2	TRBJ2-1	TRBV5-1	-
TGTGCCAGCAGCTTGCGTGCAGCGACCTACGAGCAGTACTTC	CASSLRAATYEQYF	-	TRBJ2-7	TRBV5-6	-
TGTGCCAGCAGCTTAGGCCTAATGGGCTCCCTAATTACCTACGAGCAGTACTTC	CASSLGLMGSLITYEQYF	-	TRBJ2-7	TRBV13	once
TGTGCCAGCAGCGTCTCGACAGGGAAGTACGAGCAGTACTTC	CASSVSTGKYEQYF	TRBD1	TRBJ2-7	TRBV7-9	-
TGTGCCAGCAGTGAAACAGGGGGCCATGGCTACACCTTC	CASSETGGHGYTF	TRBD1	TRBJ1-2	TRBV6-4	-
TGTGCCAGCAGCTTGGGACTAGCGGGAAACAATGAGCAGTTCTTC	CASSLGLAGNNEQFF	TRBD2	TRBJ2-1	TRBV6-5	-
TGTGCCAGCAGCCGGACTAGCGGGCGCTACGAGCAGTACTTC	CASSRTSGRYEQYF	TRBD2	TRBJ2-7	TRBV7-2	-
TGTGCCAGCAGTCCTCCGAGCTACAATGAGCAGTTCTTC	CASSPPSYNEQFF	-	TRBJ2-1	TRBV27	once
TGTGCCAGCAGCGCGGACCCTACTAGCTTCTCCTACAATGAGCAGTTCTTC	CASSADPTSFSYNEQFF	-	TRBJ2-1	TRBV9	-
TGTGCCAGCAGCTCGACAGGGGGCCCTCTGAACACTGAAGCTTTCTTT	CASSSTGGPLNTEAFF	TRBD1	TRBJ1-1	TRBV5-6	-
TGTGCCAGCAGCCAAAGACACCATCACTCTGGAAACACCATATATTTT	CASSQRHHHSGNTIYF	-	TRBJ1-3	TRBV3-1/TRBV3-2	few
TGTGCCAGCAGCTTGGAACAGAATTCACCCCTCCACTTT	CASSLEQNSPLHF	-	TRBJ1-6	TRBV5-4	-
TGTGCCAGCAGCCTAGACGGGACAGGGGGCGAAGCTTTCTTT	CASSLDGTGGEAFF	TRBD1	TRBJ1-1	TRBV7-9	-
TGTGCCAGCAGCCAAGAGGGCCTAGCGGGAGCCGGAAATGAGCAGTTCTTC	CASSQEGLAGAGNEQFF	TRBD2	TRBJ2-1	TRBV4-2	-
TGTGCCAGCAGCGCCTGGGTCAGGGGTGACGAGCAGTACTTC	CASSAWVRGDEQYF	-	TRBJ2-7	TRBV7-8	-
TGTGCCAGCAGCCAAGTTGACCAGGGCTGGGAGACCCAGTACTTC	CASSQVDQGWETQYF	-	TRBJ2-5	TRBV3-1/TRBV3-2	-
TGTGTCAGTAGTATACGGGATCACGGCGAGCAGTACTTC	CVSSIRDHGEQYF	-	TRBJ2-7	TRBV19	-
TGTGCCAGCAGCGTAGCCCCTAGTCCCTACAATGAGCAGTTCTTC	CASSVAPSPYNEQFF	-	TRBJ2-1	TRBV9	-
TGTGCCACCGAGCCGGGACAGCCCTCTGGAAACACCATATATTTT	CATEPGQPSGNTIYF	TRBD1	TRBJ1-3	TRBV19	-
TGTGCCAGCATCTTAGACAGGGGGCGTGCTTTCTTT	CASILDRGRAFF	TRBD1	TRBJ1-1	TRBV6-6	-
TGTGCCAGCTCACCTGGGGGGGGACGTTACGAGCAGTACTTC	CASSPGGGRYEQYF	TRBD2	TRBJ2-7	TRBV18	-
TGTGCCAGCTCACCACCAGTCAGCCGGACGGGGGGCTACACCTTC	CASSPPVSRTGGYTF	-	TRBJ1-2	TRBV18	-
TGTGCCAGCAGCTTAGGGACAGCTCTCGGTTATGGCTACACCTTC	CASSLGTALGYGYTF	-	TRBJ1-2	TRBV7-2	once
TGTGCCAGCAGTTTACTCACCTCGACAGACTTCTATGGCTACACCTTC	CASSLLTSTDFYGYTF	-	TRBJ1-2	TRBV28	-
TGTGCCAGTAGTATAGGGACTAGCGGGAGGAGCTTTCCGTTCTTC	CASSIGTSGRSFPFF	TRBD2	TRBJ2-1	TRBV19	-
TGTGCCAGCAGCCCCCGGGACAGGGTGTCAGAGACCCAGTACTTC	CASSPRDRVSETQYF	TRBD1	TRBJ2-5	TRBV13	-
TGCGCCAGCAGCGAACTAGCGGGAGTCCAAGAGACCCAGTACTTC	CASSELAGVQETQYF	TRBD2	TRBJ2-5	TRBV5-1	-